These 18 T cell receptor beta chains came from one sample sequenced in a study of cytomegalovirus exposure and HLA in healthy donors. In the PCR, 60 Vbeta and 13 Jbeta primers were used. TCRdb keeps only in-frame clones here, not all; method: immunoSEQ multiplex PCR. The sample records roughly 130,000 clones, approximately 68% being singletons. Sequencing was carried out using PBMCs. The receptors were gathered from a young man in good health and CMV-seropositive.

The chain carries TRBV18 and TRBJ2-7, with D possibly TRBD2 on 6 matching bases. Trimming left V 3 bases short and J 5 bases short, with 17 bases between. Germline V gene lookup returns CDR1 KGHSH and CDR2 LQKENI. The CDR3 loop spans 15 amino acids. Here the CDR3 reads CASSPVGSSADEQYF. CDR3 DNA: TGTGCCAGCTCACCCGTGGGGTCTAGCGCCGACGAGCAGTACTTC.

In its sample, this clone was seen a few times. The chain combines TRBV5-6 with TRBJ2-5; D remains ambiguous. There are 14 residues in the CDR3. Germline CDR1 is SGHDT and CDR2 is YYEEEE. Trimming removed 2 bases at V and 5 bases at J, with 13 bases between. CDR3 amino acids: CASSFISGLETQYF. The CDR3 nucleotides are TGTGCCAGCAGCTTTATTTCAGGTTTGGAGACCCAGTACTTC.

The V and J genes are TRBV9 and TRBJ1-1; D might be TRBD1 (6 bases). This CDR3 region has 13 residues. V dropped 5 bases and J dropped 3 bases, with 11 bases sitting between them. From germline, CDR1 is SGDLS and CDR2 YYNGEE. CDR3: CASSPTGHTEAFF. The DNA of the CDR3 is TGTGCCAGCAGTCCTACAGGGCACACTGAAGCTTTCTTT.

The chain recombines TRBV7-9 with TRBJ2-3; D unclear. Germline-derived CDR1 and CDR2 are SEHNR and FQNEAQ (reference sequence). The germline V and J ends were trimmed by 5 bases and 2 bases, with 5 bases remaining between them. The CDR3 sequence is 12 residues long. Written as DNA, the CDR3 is TGTGCCAGCAGCCCGTCCACAGATACGCAGTATTTT. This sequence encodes CASSPSTDTQYF.

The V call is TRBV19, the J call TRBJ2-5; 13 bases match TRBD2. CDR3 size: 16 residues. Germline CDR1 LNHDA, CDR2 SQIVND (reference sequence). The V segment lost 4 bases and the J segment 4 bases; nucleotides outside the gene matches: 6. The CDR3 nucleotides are TGTGCCAGTAGTACGACTAGCGGGAGGTGGCCAGAGACCCAGTACTTC. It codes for CASSTTSGRWPETQYF.

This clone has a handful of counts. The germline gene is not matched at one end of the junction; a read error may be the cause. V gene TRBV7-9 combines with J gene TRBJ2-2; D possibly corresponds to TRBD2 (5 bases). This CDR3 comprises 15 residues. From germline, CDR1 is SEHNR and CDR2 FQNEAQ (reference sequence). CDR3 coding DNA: TGTGCCAGCAGCCCCCAAACAACGTACACCGGGGAGCTGTCTTTT. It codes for CASSPQTTYTGELSF.

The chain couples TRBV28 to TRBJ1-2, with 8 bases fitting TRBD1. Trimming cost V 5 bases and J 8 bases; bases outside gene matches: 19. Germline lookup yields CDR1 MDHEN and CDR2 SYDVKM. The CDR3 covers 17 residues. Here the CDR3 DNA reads TGTGCCAGCAGTGGAGAGACAGGGGTTTCGCGAAGCTGGGGCTACACCTTC. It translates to CASSGETGVSRSWGYTF.

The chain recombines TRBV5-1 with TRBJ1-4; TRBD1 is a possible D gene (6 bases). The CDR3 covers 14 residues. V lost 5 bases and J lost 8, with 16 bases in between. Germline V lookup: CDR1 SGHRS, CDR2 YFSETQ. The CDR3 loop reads CASSRGQGYEKLFF. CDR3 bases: TGCGCCAGCAGTCGGGGCCAGGGGTACGAAAAACTGTTTTTT.

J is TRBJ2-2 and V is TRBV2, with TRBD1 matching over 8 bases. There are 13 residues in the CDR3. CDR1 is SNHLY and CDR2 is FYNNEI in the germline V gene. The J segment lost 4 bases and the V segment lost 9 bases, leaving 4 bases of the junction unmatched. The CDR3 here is CARRTGSTGELFF. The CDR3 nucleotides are TGTGCCAGGAGGACAGGGAGCACCGGGGAGCTGTTTTTT.

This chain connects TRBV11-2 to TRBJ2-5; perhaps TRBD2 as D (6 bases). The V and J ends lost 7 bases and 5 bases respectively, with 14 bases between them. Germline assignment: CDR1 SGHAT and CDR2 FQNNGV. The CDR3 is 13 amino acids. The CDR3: CASTRNRGETQYF. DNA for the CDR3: TGTGCCAGCACCCGAAACCGGGGGGAGACCCAGTACTTC.

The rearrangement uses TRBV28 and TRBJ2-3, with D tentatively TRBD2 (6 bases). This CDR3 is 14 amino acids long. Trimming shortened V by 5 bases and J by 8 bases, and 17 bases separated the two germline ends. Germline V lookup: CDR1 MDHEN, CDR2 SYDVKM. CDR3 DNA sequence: TGTGCCAGCAGTCCTGGGACTCCCTCAGGTACGCAGTATTTT. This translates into CASSPGTPSGTQYF.

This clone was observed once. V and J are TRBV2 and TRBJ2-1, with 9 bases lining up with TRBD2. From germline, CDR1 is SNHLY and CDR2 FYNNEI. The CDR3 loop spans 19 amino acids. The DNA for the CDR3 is TGTGCTAACCAAGTAGGTAGCGGGAGTTATGAGCCAAACTCCAATGAGCAGTTCTTC. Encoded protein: CANQVGSGSYEPNSNEQFF.

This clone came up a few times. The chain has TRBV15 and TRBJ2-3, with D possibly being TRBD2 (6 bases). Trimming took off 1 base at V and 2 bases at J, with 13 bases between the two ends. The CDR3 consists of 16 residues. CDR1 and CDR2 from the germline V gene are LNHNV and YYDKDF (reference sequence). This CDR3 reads CATSRASANPTDTQYF. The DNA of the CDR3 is TGTGCCACCAGCAGAGCTAGCGCTAATCCCACAGATACGCAGTATTTT.

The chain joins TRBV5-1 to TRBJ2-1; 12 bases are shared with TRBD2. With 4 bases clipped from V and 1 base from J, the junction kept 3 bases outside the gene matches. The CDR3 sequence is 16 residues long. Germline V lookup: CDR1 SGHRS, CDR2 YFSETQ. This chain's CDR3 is CASSDGTSGSYNEQFF. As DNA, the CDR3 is TGCGCCAGCAGCGATGGGACTAGCGGGTCCTACAATGAGCAGTTCTTC.

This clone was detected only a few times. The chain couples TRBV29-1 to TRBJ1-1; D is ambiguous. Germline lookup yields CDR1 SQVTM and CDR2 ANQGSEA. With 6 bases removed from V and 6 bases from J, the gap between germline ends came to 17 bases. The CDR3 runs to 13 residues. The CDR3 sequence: CSVDTVGLAEAFF. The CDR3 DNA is TGCAGCGTAGATACAGTGGGTTTGGCTGAAGCTTTCTTT.

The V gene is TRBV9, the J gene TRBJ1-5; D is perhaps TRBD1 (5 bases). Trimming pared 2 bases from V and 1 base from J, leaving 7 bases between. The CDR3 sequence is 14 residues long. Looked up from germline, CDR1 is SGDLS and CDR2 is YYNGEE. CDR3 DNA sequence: TGTGCCAGCAGCGTTGGGGGGAGCAATCAGCCCCAGCATTTT. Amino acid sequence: CASSVGGSNQPQHF.

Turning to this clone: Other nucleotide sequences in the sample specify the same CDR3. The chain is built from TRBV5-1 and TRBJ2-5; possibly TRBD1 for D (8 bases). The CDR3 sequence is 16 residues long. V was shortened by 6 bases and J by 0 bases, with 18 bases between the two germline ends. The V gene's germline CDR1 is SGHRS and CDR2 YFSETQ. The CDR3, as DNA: TGCGCCAGCAACCCTCAGGGGGCGGGGGACCAAGAGACCCAGTACTTC. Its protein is CASNPQGAGDQETQYF.

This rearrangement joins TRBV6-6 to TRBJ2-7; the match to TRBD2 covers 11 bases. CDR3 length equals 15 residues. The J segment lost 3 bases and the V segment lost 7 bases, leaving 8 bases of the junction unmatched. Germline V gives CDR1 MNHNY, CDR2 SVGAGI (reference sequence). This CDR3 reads CASNVPGTSGYEQYF. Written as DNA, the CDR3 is TGTGCCAGCAACGTCCCCGGGACTAGCGGCTACGAGCAGTACTTC.